The clone carrying this TCR beta chain came up many times. The antigen remains undetermined. The sample belongs to a study of identical twins. Study outcomes and limitations: The more abundant beta clonotypes in cord blood had fewer insertions, and memory repertoires did not show this.

CDR1 and CDR2 (germline): SGHVS, FNYEAQ. The CDR3 spans 13 residues. Trimming pared 1 base from V and 1 base from J, leaving 4 bases between. Donors uniformly comprised healthy Caucasians. Unique molecular identifiers were present on the cDNA, and a universal primer site came from template switching. TCRdb ran MiXCR on the 5' RACE reads and lists one entry per CDR3 protein. The sample holds roughly 710,000 distinct CDR3 sequences, 5.5% to 7.5% seen once. The chain couples TRBV7-6 to TRBJ1-1, with D unclear. Sequencing input: naive T cells sorted from blood. The sequence came from a young man in good health. In DNA, the CDR3 is TGTGCCAGCAGCTTAGTTTGGAACACTGAAGCTTTCTTT. Its translation: CASSLVWNTEAFF.